A selection of T cell receptor beta chains follows, all from one sample in a study of T cell repertoires in cytomegalovirus infection. Antigen specificity for these receptors is unknown. TCRdb re-called the reads with MiXCR, one entry per CDR3 protein. The sample has about a million distinct CDR3 sequences, roughly 31% seen once. The sequences come from cultured CD8+ T cells from PBMCs, collected from culture after CMV antigen stimulation. The origin of the receptors is a human donor in good health (CMV status not recorded). Some clones in this sample may be carry-over from other donors' samples. Each CDR3 is given with its conserved first and last residue. Each record gives: V gene, J gene, clone size, D gene, CDR3 length, CDR3 DNA, CDR3 protein. The D gene is left open where the match is weak. Where a row states a size, it is once, few, many or the class of an expanded clone; other rows omit it.

V: TRBV5-1; J: TRBJ1-6; size: few; D: -; length: 18; DNA: TGCGCCAGCAGCTTGGCCGAACAAAGGGGCTCCTATAATTCACCCCTCCACTTT; CDR3: CASSLAEQRGSYNSPLHF
V: TRBV7-8; J: TRBJ2-6; size: many; D: -; length: 12; DNA: TGTGCCAGCAGCTTAGATTCAGTGGTCCTGACTTTC; CDR3: CASSLDSVVLTF
V: TRBV7-2; J: TRBJ1-2; size: many; D: -; length: 15; DNA: TGTGCCAGCAGCAAACGGGCAGGGCTTAACTATGGCTACACCTTC; CDR3: CASSKRAGLNYGYTF
V: TRBV5-8; J: TRBJ2-5; size: -; D: -; length: 14; DNA: TGTGCCAGCAGCTTGGTATGGGGCGCCGAGACCCAGTACTTC; CDR3: CASSLVWGAETQYF
V: TRBV6-1; J: TRBJ2-1; size: -; D: -; length: 12; DNA: TGTGCCAGCAGGGGGCCTTACGTTGAGCAGTTCTTC; CDR3: CASRGPYVEQFF
V: TRBV6-2/TRBV6-3; J: TRBJ2-2; size: -; D: TRBD1; length: 15; DNA: TGTGCCAGCAGTTATCCGGACAGGCGCACCGGGGAGCTGTTTTTT; CDR3: CASSYPDRRTGELFF
V: TRBV5-6; J: TRBJ1-2; size: -; D: TRBD1; length: 13; DNA: TGTGCCAGCAGAGGGGACAGGGGATATGGCTACACCTTC; CDR3: CASRGDRGYGYTF
V: TRBV19; J: TRBJ1-5; size: -; D: -; length: 13; DNA: TGTGCCAGTACCATGGGGGGCTATCAGCCCCAGCATTTT; CDR3: CASTMGGYQPQHF
V: TRBV6-2/TRBV6-3; J: TRBJ2-1; size: few; D: TRBD1; length: 14; DNA: TGTGCCAGCAGGGTGACAGGGGGCTGGGATGAGCAGTTCTTC; CDR3: CASRVTGGWDEQFF
V: TRBV9; J: TRBJ1-6; size: -; D: -; length: 15; DNA: TGTGCCAGCAGCGTAGCAGTCAGTTTCAATTCACCCCTCCACTTT; CDR3: CASSVAVSFNSPLHF
V: TRBV7-4; J: TRBJ2-7; size: -; D: -; length: 14; DNA: TGTGCCAGCAGCTTACTGGGACCCTCCTCCGAGCAGTACTTC; CDR3: CASSLLGPSSEQYF
V: TRBV12-3/TRBV12-4; J: TRBJ2-1; size: few; D: -; length: 12; DNA: TGTGCCAGCAGTTTCATAGGGGATGAGCAGTTCTTC; CDR3: CASSFIGDEQFF
V: TRBV4-1; J: TRBJ2-3; size: few; D: TRBD2; length: 14; DNA: TGCGCCAGCAGCCAAGGACTAGCTCCAGATACGCAGTATTTT; CDR3: CASSQGLAPDTQYF
V: TRBV5-5; J: TRBJ1-1; size: -; D: -; length: 14; DNA: TGTGCCAGCAGCTTTAGGGCAGGGGACACTGAAGCTTTCTTT; CDR3: CASSFRAGDTEAFF
V: TRBV12-3/TRBV12-4; J: TRBJ2-1; size: many; D: TRBD2; length: 14; DNA: TGTGCCAGCAGTCCCTCCCCTTTAGCGGGCACTTGGTTCTTC; CDR3: CASSPSPLAGTWFF
V: TRBV6-4; J: TRBJ2-1; size: -; D: TRBD1; length: 15; DNA: TGTGCCAGCAGTATCAACAGGGGGCTGTACAATGAGCAGTTCTTC; CDR3: CASSINRGLYNEQFF
V: TRBV5-8; J: TRBJ2-5; size: once; D: -; length: 14; DNA: TGTGCCAACAGCTTAATCAGGGTCGGGGAGACCCAGTACTTC; CDR3: CANSLIRVGETQYF
V: TRBV12-3/TRBV12-4; J: TRBJ1-6; size: -; D: -; length: 14; DNA: TGTGCCAGCAGCCCCGCACAGCTCAATTCACCCCTCCACTTT; CDR3: CASSPAQLNSPLHF
V: TRBV7-9; J: TRBJ2-2; size: many; D: -; length: 15; DNA: TGTGCCAGCAGCTTAGTATCCGGGTACACCGGGGAGCTGTTTTTT; CDR3: CASSLVSGYTGELFF
V: TRBV6-5; J: TRBJ1-2; size: -; D: -; length: 16; DNA: TGTGCCAGCAGTTACAGTCCAGGGGATAAGGGCTATGGCTACACCTTC; CDR3: CASSYSPGDKGYGYTF
V: TRBV7-6; J: TRBJ1-2; size: -; D: TRBD1; length: 15; DNA: TGTGCCAGCAGCTTAGGGACAGGGGGATCGAATGGCTACACCTTC; CDR3: CASSLGTGGSNGYTF
V: TRBV6-6; J: TRBJ2-5; size: -; D: -; length: 12; DNA: TGTGCCAGCAGTTACCAGATAGAGACCCAGTACTTC; CDR3: CASSYQIETQYF
V: TRBV11-2; J: TRBJ2-2; size: few; D: -; length: 15; DNA: TGTGCCAGCAGCGACTCGACAGGAGACACCGGGGAGCTGTTTTTT; CDR3: CASSDSTGDTGELFF
V: TRBV6-6; J: TRBJ2-1; size: -; D: TRBD1; length: 17; DNA: TGTGCCAGCAGTCGTCCCGGGACAGGGTCCTCCTACAATGAGCAGTTCTTC; CDR3: CASSRPGTGSSYNEQFF
V: TRBV7-9; J: TRBJ1-2; size: -; D: -; length: 15; DNA: TGTGCCAGCAGCTTAGGGGGACAATCGGACTATGGCTACACCTTC; CDR3: CASSLGGQSDYGYTF
V: TRBV7-9; J: TRBJ2-4; size: -; D: -; length: 15; DNA: TGTGCCAGCAACACGGATCAAGGGGGCAAAAACATTCAGTACTTC; CDR3: CASNTDQGGKNIQYF
V: TRBV5-1; J: TRBJ2-2; size: few; D: TRBD2; length: 17; DNA: TGCGCCAGCAGCTTGTCCCTAGCGGGGGACAACACCGGGGAGCTGTTTTTT; CDR3: CASSLSLAGDNTGELFF
V: TRBV12-3/TRBV12-4; J: TRBJ2-3; size: -; D: -; length: 14; DNA: TGTGCCAGCAGTACCAGGGGGGTCGTCGATACGCAGTATTTT; CDR3: CASSTRGVVDTQYF
V: TRBV27; J: TRBJ1-5; size: -; D: -; length: 11; DNA: TGTGCCAGCGCCTACAGGTTCTTGATGTATTTT; CDR3: CASAYRFLMYF
V: TRBV15; J: TRBJ2-1; size: -; D: TRBD2; length: 16; DNA: TGTGCCACCAGCAGAGATGACGGGGGGGTTTACAATGAGCAGTTCTTC; CDR3: CATSRDDGGVYNEQFF
V: TRBV12-3/TRBV12-4; J: TRBJ2-1; size: -; D: -; length: 15; DNA: TGTGCCAGCAGTTTAGCTCGGGGTAGGGACAATGAGCAGTTCTTC; CDR3: CASSLARGRDNEQFF
V: TRBV27; J: TRBJ1-3; size: few; D: -; length: 14; DNA: TGTGCCAGCAGTTTAGCAGGGGTCGGAAACACCATATATTTT; CDR3: CASSLAGVGNTIYF
V: TRBV4-3; J: TRBJ1-1; size: few; D: -; length: 16; DNA: TGCGCCAGCAGCCCCGGAAGGGGAGCCATGAACACTGAAGCTTTCTTT; CDR3: CASSPGRGAMNTEAFF
V: TRBV6-2/TRBV6-3; J: TRBJ2-5; size: many; D: TRBD2; length: 14; DNA: TGTGCCAGCAGTTACTCGGTAGCGGGGGGGACCCAGTACTTC; CDR3: CASSYSVAGGTQYF
V: TRBV7-9; J: TRBJ1-6; size: few; D: -; length: 16; DNA: TGTGCCAGCAGCTTAGATGGTACAGGGCCTAATTCACCCCTCCACTTT; CDR3: CASSLDGTGPNSPLHF
V: TRBV12-3/TRBV12-4; J: TRBJ2-3; size: many; D: -; length: 13; DNA: TGTGCCAGCAGTGTGACTTACACAGATACGCAGTATTTT; CDR3: CASSVTYTDTQYF
V: TRBV4-3; J: TRBJ1-5; size: few; D: -; length: 15; DNA: TGCGCCAGCAGCCAAGATCATAGAGGAGTACAGCCCCAGCATTTT; CDR3: CASSQDHRGVQPQHF
V: TRBV27; J: TRBJ2-1; size: -; D: -; length: 16; DNA: TGTGCCAGCAGTTTACAAGAGGGTAAGGGCTACAATGAGCAGTTCTTC; CDR3: CASSLQEGKGYNEQFF
V: TRBV6-8; J: TRBJ2-1; size: -; D: -; length: 11; DNA: TGTGCCAGCGGGATTAACGATGAGCAGTTCTTC; CDR3: CASGINDEQFF
V: TRBV11-3; J: TRBJ2-3; size: few; D: -; length: 14; DNA: TGTGCCAGCAGCTTCCAGGGGGGTGCAGATACGCAGTATTTT; CDR3: CASSFQGGADTQYF
V: TRBV10-3; J: TRBJ2-7; size: once; D: -; length: 11; DNA: TGTGCCCCGCTGGGTACCTACGAGCAGTACTTC; CDR3: CAPLGTYEQYF
V: TRBV27; J: TRBJ2-7; size: -; D: TRBD2; length: 15; DNA: TGTGCCAGCAGTTTAAATAGCGGGGGGGCCCACGAGCAGTACTTC; CDR3: CASSLNSGGAHEQYF
V: TRBV7-3; J: TRBJ1-2; size: -; D: TRBD1; length: 12; DNA: TGTGCCAGCGGAGACAGGGGGAATGGCTACACCTTC; CDR3: CASGDRGNGYTF
V: TRBV5-4; J: TRBJ2-3; size: once; D: -; length: 13; DNA: TGTGCCAGCAGACTGGGGCTCGGGGATACGCAGTATTTT; CDR3: CASRLGLGDTQYF
V: TRBV7-2; J: TRBJ2-1; size: many; D: TRBD2; length: 15; DNA: TGTGCCAGCAGCCGCCTCGGGGGGGTTTTCGATGAGCAGTTCTTC; CDR3: CASSRLGGVFDEQFF
V: TRBV10-3; J: TRBJ2-1; size: few; D: TRBD2; length: 15; DNA: TGTGCCATCAGTGAGCTTGCGGGGGGCCACAATGAGCAGTTCTTC; CDR3: CAISELAGGHNEQFF
V: TRBV11-3; J: TRBJ2-1; size: few; D: TRBD1; length: 15; DNA: TGTGCCAGCAGCCAGACAGGGGGCCTAACCGATGAGCAGTTCTTC; CDR3: CASSQTGGLTDEQFF
V: TRBV6-6; J: TRBJ2-7; size: few; D: -; length: 15; DNA: TGTGCCAGCAGTTACTCGGGCGGGCCTCTTGGCGAGCAGTACTTC; CDR3: CASSYSGGPLGEQYF
V: TRBV28; J: TRBJ1-2; size: few; D: TRBD1; length: 14; DNA: TGTGCCAGCAATCGACAGGGGAGAATCAATGGCTACACCTTC; CDR3: CASNRQGRINGYTF
V: TRBV7-9; J: TRBJ1-1; size: few; D: TRBD1; length: 17; DNA: TGTGCCAGCAGCCTTAACAGGGGACCACGGACAGGGGGTGAAGCTTTCTTT; CDR3: CASSLNRGPRTGGEAFF
V: TRBV27; J: TRBJ2-1; size: -; D: TRBD1; length: 16; DNA: TGTGCCAGCAGCCCCCGAGGGGGCCGGCCCTACAATGAGCAGTTCTTC; CDR3: CASSPRGGRPYNEQFF
V: TRBV5-1; J: TRBJ1-1; size: -; D: -; length: 11; DNA: TGCGCCAGCAGGGGAGGGGATGAGGCTTTCTTT; CDR3: CASRGGDEAFF
V: TRBV7-2; J: TRBJ1-5; size: many; D: -; length: 16; DNA: TGTGCCAGCAGCGCCTCCGGACTCAAAAGGGGTCAGCCCCAGCATTTT; CDR3: CASSASGLKRGQPQHF